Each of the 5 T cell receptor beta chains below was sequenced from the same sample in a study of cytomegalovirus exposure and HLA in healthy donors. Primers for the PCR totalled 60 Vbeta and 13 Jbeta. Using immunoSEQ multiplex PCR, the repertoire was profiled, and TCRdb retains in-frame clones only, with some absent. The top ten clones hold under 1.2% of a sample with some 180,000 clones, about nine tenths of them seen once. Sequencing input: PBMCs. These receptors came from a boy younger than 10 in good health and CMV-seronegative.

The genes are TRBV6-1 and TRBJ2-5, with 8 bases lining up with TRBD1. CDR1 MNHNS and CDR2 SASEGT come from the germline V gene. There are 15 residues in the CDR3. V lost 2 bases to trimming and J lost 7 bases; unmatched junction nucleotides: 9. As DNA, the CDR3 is TGTGCCAGCAGTGAACGGGACAGGAGGAAAGGGACCCAGTACTTC. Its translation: CASSERDRRKGTQYF.

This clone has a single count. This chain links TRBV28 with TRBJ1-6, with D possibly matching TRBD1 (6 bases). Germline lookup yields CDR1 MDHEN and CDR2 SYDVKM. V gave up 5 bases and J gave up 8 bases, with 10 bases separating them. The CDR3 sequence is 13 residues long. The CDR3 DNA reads TGTGCCAGCAGTCCTAACAGGGATTCACCCCTCCACTTT. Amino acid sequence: CASSPNRDSPLHF.

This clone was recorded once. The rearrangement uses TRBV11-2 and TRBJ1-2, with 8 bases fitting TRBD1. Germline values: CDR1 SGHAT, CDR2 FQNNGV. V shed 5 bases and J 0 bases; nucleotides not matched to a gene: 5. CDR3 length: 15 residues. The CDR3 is CASSGTGPPNYGYTF. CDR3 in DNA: TGTGCCAGCAGCGGGACAGGACCCCCTAACTATGGCTACACCTTC.

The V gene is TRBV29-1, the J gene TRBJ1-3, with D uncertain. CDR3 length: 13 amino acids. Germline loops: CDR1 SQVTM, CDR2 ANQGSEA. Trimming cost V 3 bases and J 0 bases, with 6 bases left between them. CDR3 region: CSVEVLSGNTIYF. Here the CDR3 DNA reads TGCAGCGTTGAGGTACTCTCTGGAAACACCATATATTTT.

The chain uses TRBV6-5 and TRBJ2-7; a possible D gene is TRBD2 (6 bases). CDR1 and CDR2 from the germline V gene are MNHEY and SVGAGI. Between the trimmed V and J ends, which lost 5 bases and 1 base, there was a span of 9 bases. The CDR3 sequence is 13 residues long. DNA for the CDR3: TGTGCCAGCAGTCTAGGGAGGTCCTACGAGCAGTACTTC. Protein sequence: CASSLGRSYEQYF.